The T cell receptor (beta chain) described here comes from a study of technical replicates of blood from several donors. The V gene's germline CDR1 is MNHEY and CDR2 SVGAGI. The V segment lost 2 bases and the J segment 4 bases; nucleotides outside the gene matches: 8. CDR3 size: 16 residues. The method was immunoSEQ multiplex PCR; TCRdb's version includes in-frame clones alone and lacks a portion of them. Here the sample spans some 50,000 clones, 94% being singletons. The source of this sequence is a human donor in good health. This sequence joins TRBV6-5 and TRBJ2-1; 7 positions match TRBD2. Material: T cells isolated from PBMCs. CDR3 loop: CASSYRRAGEYNEQFF. CDR3 coding DNA: TGTGCCAGCAGTTACCGTCGGGCGGGAGAGTACAATGAGCAGTTCTTC.